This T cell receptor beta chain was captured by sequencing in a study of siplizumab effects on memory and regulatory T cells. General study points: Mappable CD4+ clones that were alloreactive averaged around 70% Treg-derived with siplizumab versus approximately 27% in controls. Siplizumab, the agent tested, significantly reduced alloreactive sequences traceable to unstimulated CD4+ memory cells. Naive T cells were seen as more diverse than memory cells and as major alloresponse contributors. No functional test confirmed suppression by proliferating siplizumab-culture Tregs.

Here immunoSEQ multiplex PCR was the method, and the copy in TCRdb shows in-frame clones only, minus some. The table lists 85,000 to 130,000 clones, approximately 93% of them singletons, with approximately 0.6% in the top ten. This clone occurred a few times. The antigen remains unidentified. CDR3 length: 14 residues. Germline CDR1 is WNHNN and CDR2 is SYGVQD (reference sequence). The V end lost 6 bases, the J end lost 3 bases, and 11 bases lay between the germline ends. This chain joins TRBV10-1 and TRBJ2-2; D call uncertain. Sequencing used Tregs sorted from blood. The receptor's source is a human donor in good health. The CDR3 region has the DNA TGCGCCAGCAGCGTTCTAAGTTACACCGGGGAGCTGTTTTTT. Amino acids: CASSVLSYTGELFF.